Listed here are 24 T cell receptor beta chains from one sample, sequenced in a study of T cell repertoires in cytomegalovirus infection. TCRdb re-called the reads through MiXCR, storing one row per CDR3 protein. The repertoire includes around 300,000 distinct CDR3 sequences, around 20% of them detected once, and approximately 19% sits in the top ten. Antigens of these TCRs are unknown. The sample in question was cultured PBMCs, obtained from culture after CMV antigen stimulation. Receptor source: a human donor in good health (CMV status not recorded). Some clones in this sample may be carry-over from other donors' samples.

This clonotype has ten or more counts. V is TRBV7-9 and J is TRBJ2-2; TRBD1 or TRBD2 may be the D gene (5 bases each). CDR3 length equals 14 residues. V lost 1 base, J lost 6 bases, and 9 bases lay in between. Looked up from germline, CDR1 is SEHNR and CDR2 is FQNEAQ (reference sequence). The CDR3 DNA reads as TGTGCCAGCAGCTTAGAGCAGGGAGCCGGGGAGCTGTTTTTT. Encoded protein: CASSLEQGAGELFF.

V and J are TRBV27 and TRBJ2-1; 14 nucleotides agree with TRBD2. The germline CDR1 and CDR2 sequences are MNHEY and SMNVEV (reference sequence). This CDR3 comprises 14 residues. V was pared by 3 bases and J by 10 bases, with 2 bases of the junction left unmatched. Written as DNA, the CDR3 is TGTGCCAGCAGTTTGGGACTAGCGGGAGAGGAGCAGTTCTTC. Translated: CASSLGLAGEEQFF.

This chain joins TRBV11-3 and TRBJ2-3, with 10 bases identical to TRBD2. This CDR3 region has 16 residues. Germline lookup yields CDR1 SGHNT and CDR2 YENEEA. J was trimmed by 4 bases and V by 5 bases; bases with no gene match: 9. The CDR3 bases are TGTGCCAGCAGCGCTGAGGGGCTAGCGGGAGCAGATACGCAGTATTTT. Encoded protein: CASSAEGLAGADTQYF.

The V gene is TRBV6-1, the J gene TRBJ1-5; D is unclear. The CDR3 consists of 16 residues. The germline CDR1 and CDR2 sequences are MNHNS and SASEGT. Trimming took 6 bases from V and 0 from J, leaving 15 bases between them. CDR3 bases: TGTGCCAGCAGCGCTAGGAGGCGGGATAGCAATCAGCCCCAGCATTTT. Translating it yields CASSARRRDSNQPQHF.

V and J are TRBV11-3 and TRBJ2-1; 9 positions agree with TRBD2. V lost 5 bases to trimming and J lost 7 bases; unmatched junction nucleotides: 6. Germline V gene data show CDR1 as SGHNT and CDR2 as YENEEA. The CDR3 sequence is 14 residues long. The CDR3 DNA sequence: TGTGCCAGCAGCGTCGGGACTAGCAGGAATGAGCAGTTCTTC. Translating it yields CASSVGTSRNEQFF.

CDR3 coding DNA: TGCGCCAGCAGATGGCAAGACAGGCAGCAGTATTTT. It encodes CASRWQDRQQYF. The chain combines TRBV5-1 with TRBJ2-3, with D perhaps TRBD1 (6 bases). Germline V gene data show CDR1 as SGHRS and CDR2 as YFSETQ. The CDR3 contains 12 residues. The germline V and J ends were trimmed by 5 bases and 11 bases, with 15 bases remaining between them.

This clonotype was seen at least ten times. V gene TRBV12-3 or TRBV12-4 combines with J gene TRBJ2-6, with 10 bases matching TRBD1. Trimming cost V 9 bases and J 1 base; bases outside gene matches: 3. This CDR3 is 15 amino acids long. This CDR3 is CASGQGGSGANVLTF. The CDR3 DNA reads as TGTGCCAGTGGACAGGGGGGATCTGGGGCCAACGTCCTGACTTTC.

The V and J genes are TRBV19 and TRBJ2-6, with D perhaps TRBD1 (5 bases). Germline V CDR1 and CDR2: LNHDA, SQIVND (reference sequence). V was cut by 1 base and J by 2 bases, with 9 bases left in between. This CDR3 has 16 amino acids. The CDR3 sequence is CASSIASGTGANVLTF. CDR3 sequence (DNA): TGTGCCAGTAGTATAGCATCAGGGACTGGGGCCAACGTCCTGACTTTC.

The J gene is TRBJ2-1, the V gene TRBV6-5, with TRBD2 identical over 10 bases. Germline V lookup: CDR1 MNHEY, CDR2 SVGAGI. The CDR3 has 18 residues. With 0 bases clipped from V and 0 bases from J, the junction kept 5 bases outside the gene matches. This CDR3 is CASSYSGTSALSYNEQFF. The CDR3 nucleotides are TGTGCCAGCAGTTACTCTGGGACTAGCGCCCTCTCCTACAATGAGCAGTTCTTC.

With respect to this clonotype: This sequence may be a read error, since a much larger clone differs from it by one base. The J gene is TRBJ1-2, the V gene TRBV7-2; D remains unclear. Trimming cost V 1 base and J 5 bases, with 14 bases left between them. The CDR3 runs to 15 residues. Looked up from germline, CDR1 is SGHTA and CDR2 is FQGNSA. CDR3 region: CASSLGGSPGYGYTF. The DNA for the CDR3 is TGTGCCAGCAGCTTAGGTGGGAGCCCCGGGTATGGCTACACCTTC. The full variable domain, completed using reference TRBV7-2 and TRBJ1-2, is GAGVSQSPSNKVTEKGKDVELRCDPISGHTALYWYRQSLGQGLEFLIYFQGNSAPDKSGLPSDRFSAERTGGSVSTLTIQRTQQEDSAVYLCASSLGGSPGYGYTFGSGTRLTVV.

V gene TRBV4-3 combines with J gene TRBJ2-1; possibly TRBD2 for D (6 bases). The V end lost 4 bases, the J end lost 6 bases, and 25 bases lay between the germline ends. CDR3 length: 18 amino acids. In germline, CDR1 is LGHNA, CDR2 YSLEER. The CDR3 sequence is CASSPRLRTAGGLNEQFF. The CDR3 DNA reads as TGCGCCAGCAGCCCCCGGCTAAGGACGGCAGGAGGGCTCAATGAGCAGTTCTTC.

The CDR3 bases are TGTGCCAGCAGTTTATGGACAGAACTCTATAGCAATCAGCCCCAGCATTTT. It yields the protein CASSLWTELYSNQPQHF. The J gene is TRBJ1-5, the V gene TRBV28, with D perhaps TRBD1 (5 bases). The germline V gene has CDR1 MDHEN and CDR2 SYDVKM. The CDR3 has 17 residues. V was clipped by 0 bases and J by 0 bases, with 12 bases between them.

The chain joins TRBV24-1 to TRBJ2-5; 8 bases line up with TRBD1. After removal of 6 bases from V and 5 bases from J, the junction contained 7 bases not matched to a gene. This CDR3 has 14 amino acids. Germline CDR1 KGHDR, CDR2 SFDVKD. The CDR3 protein is CATSTGGPGETQYF. The CDR3 DNA is TGTGCCACCAGTACAGGGGGACCCGGGGAGACCCAGTACTTC.

This clonotype was observed a handful of times. The genes are TRBV10-2 and TRBJ1-3, with a weak D call TRBD1 (6 bases). The germline V gene encodes CDR1 WSHSY and CDR2 SAAADI. The CDR3 loop spans 15 amino acids. V shed 4 bases and J shed 0 bases, with 10 bases lying between them. The CDR3 spells CASSAQGHSGNTIYF. The CDR3 DNA follows: TGCGCCAGCAGTGCACAGGGCCACTCTGGAAACACCATATATTTT.

The rearrangement uses TRBV6-1 and TRBJ2-1; 8 nucleotides agree with TRBD2. CDR3 length: 15 amino acids. Germline V CDR1 and CDR2: MNHNS, SASEGT. V shed 7 bases and J 4 bases; nucleotides not matched to a gene: 9. CDR3 amino acids: CASKFSSGLYNEQFF. In DNA, the CDR3 is TGTGCCAGCAAGTTCTCTAGCGGGCTTTACAATGAGCAGTTCTTC.

V and J are TRBV6-1 and TRBJ2-1, with D perhaps matching TRBD2 (6 bases). Per germline, CDR1 MNHNS and CDR2 SASEGT. The CDR3 runs 17 residues. The V and J ends lost 3 bases and 7 bases respectively, with 22 bases between them. CDR3 region: CASSDRIGRRDGNEQFF. The CDR3, as DNA: TGTGCCAGCAGTGATCGGATTGGTAGGCGGGATGGGAATGAGCAGTTCTTC.

This clonotype was counted between two and nine times. The genes are TRBV6-5 and TRBJ2-7; 8 bases are a match to TRBD1. CDR3 size: 12 residues. The J segment lost 6 bases and the V segment lost 5 bases, leaving 3 bases of the junction unmatched. Germline V gene lookup returns CDR1 MNHEY and CDR2 SVGAGI. The CDR3 reads CASSATGGEQYV. CDR3 DNA: TGTGCCAGCAGTGCAACAGGGGGCGAGCAGTACGTC.

V and J are TRBV20-1 and TRBJ2-1; the D call may be TRBD1 or TRBD2 (5 bases each). V was shortened by 6 bases and J by 0 bases, with 15 bases between the two germline ends. Germline-derived CDR1 and CDR2 are DFQATT and SNEGSKA (reference sequence). The CDR3 spans 15 residues. CDR3 DNA sequence: TGCAGTGCAAAATTGGGGGTACCCTCCTACAATGAGCAGTTCTTC. Amino acids: CSAKLGVPSYNEQFF.

This clonotype turned up a few times. The chain has TRBV6-2 or TRBV6-3 and TRBJ1-2; 8 bases agree with TRBD1. The CDR3 is 13 amino acids. The V gene end was trimmed by 5 bases and the J gene end by 7 bases; junction bases not matched to a gene: 6. Germline loops: CDR1 MNHEY, CDR2 SVGEGT. The CDR3 here is CASSTRQGTGYTF. CDR3 sequence (DNA): TGTGCCAGCAGTACCCGACAGGGGACTGGCTACACCTTC.

The V call is TRBV2, the J call TRBJ2-3; possible D gene TRBD1, 7 bases. Germline CDR1 is SNHLY and CDR2 is FYNNEI. The CDR3 runs to 14 residues. Trimming cost V 6 bases and J 3 bases, with 13 bases left between them. The CDR3 protein is CASRAGQLTDTQYF. The CDR3 coding sequence is TGTGCCAGCAGGGCGGGACAGCTGACAGATACGCAGTATTTT.

V gene TRBV20-1 combines with J gene TRBJ2-1; tentatively, D is TRBD2 (6 bases). Per the germline V gene, CDR1 is DFQATT and CDR2 is SNEGSKA (reference sequence). Trimming cost V 3 bases and J 0 bases, with 12 bases left between them. The CDR3 sequence is 15 residues long. The chain's CDR3 is CSASLHSGSYNEQFF. CDR3 nucleotide sequence: TGCAGTGCTAGTTTACATAGCGGCTCCTACAATGAGCAGTTCTTC.

This rearrangement joins TRBV11-2 to TRBJ2-5, with D possibly being TRBD1 (5 bases). V lost 1 base, J lost 1 base, and 13 bases lay in between. The CDR3 is made up of 16 amino acids. In germline, CDR1 is SGHAT, CDR2 FQNNGV. The CDR3 region has the DNA TGTGCCAGCAGCTTAGGGGCTTTGACAGTCCAAGAGACCCAGTACTTC. Amino acid sequence: CASSLGALTVQETQYF.

This clonotype was seen repeatedly, ten times or more. The chain links TRBV7-2 to TRBJ1-6; weak D call: TRBD1 (6 bases). CDR1 and CDR2 (germline): SGHTA, FQGNSA. The V end was cut by 5 bases, the J end by 8 bases, with 7 bases between. This CDR3 is 12 amino acids long. The CDR3 sequence: CASSQGYSPLHF. CDR3 DNA sequence: TGTGCCAGCAGCCAGGGGTATTCACCCCTCCACTTT.

This clonotype was counted ten times or more. The genes are TRBV6-4 and TRBJ2-1; 7 nucleotides match TRBD2. Looked up from germline, CDR1 is MRHNA and CDR2 is SNTAGT. The CDR3 contains 15 residues. Trimming removed 6 bases from V and 4 bases from J; junction bases left unmatched: 9. This CDR3 is CASSPRASGYNEQFF. The CDR3, as DNA: TGTGCCAGCAGCCCCCGCGCTAGCGGATACAATGAGCAGTTCTTC.